These 17 T cell receptor beta chains came from one sample sequenced in a study of Ad26.COV2.S vaccination and SARS-CoV-2 variants. TCRdb's copy holds only in-frame clones and misses some; the assay was immunoSEQ multiplex PCR. The profile shows hundreds of thousands of clones, 80% to 90% of them singletons. Treatment defined: around 19 received Ad26.COV2.S at low or high dose, single or two shots; 5 received placebo; per-sample allocation not given. Sample collection was performed on day 63 after the first vaccine or placebo injection. The sample consisted of peripheral blood, taken in a trial of Ad26.COV2.S vaccine versus placebo. The receptors were sampled from a person aged 18-65 years who received the Ad26.COV2.S COVID-19 vaccine or a placebo.

The chain combines TRBV30 with TRBJ1-5; D gene unclear. The CDR3 runs 14 residues. Germline V lookup: CDR1 GTSNPN, CDR2 SVGIG (reference sequence). The V end was cut by 5 bases, the J end by 2 bases, with 13 bases between. For the CDR3, the DNA is TGTGCCTGGGCCCAACAGATGGGCAATCAGCCCCAGCATTTT. Its translation: CAWAQQMGNQPQHF.

The V and J genes are TRBV9 and TRBJ2-1; 14 nucleotides match TRBD2. With 0 bases clipped from V and 4 bases from J, the junction kept 12 bases outside the gene matches. The germline gives CDR1 SGDLS, CDR2 YYNGEE. This CDR3 is 20 amino acids long. In DNA, the CDR3 is TGTGCCAGCAGCGTAGAGGGGACTAGCGGGAGATCAATGACTTACAATGAGCAGTTCTTC. Protein: CASSVEGTSGRSMTYNEQFF. The complete variable domain, with remaining parts taken from reference TRBV9 and TRBJ2-1, reads DSGVTQTPKHLITATGQRVTLRCSPRSGDLSVYWYQQSLDQGLQFLIQYYNGEERAKGNILERFSAQQFPDLHSELNLSSLELGDSALYFCASSVEGTSGRSMTYNEQFFGPGTRLTVL.

This chain joins TRBV9 and TRBJ2-1; a possible D gene is TRBD1 (6 bases). V was trimmed by 0 bases and J by 4 bases, leaving 11 bases between them. The CDR3 totals 15 residues. In germline, CDR1 is SGDLS, CDR2 YYNGEE. CDR3: CASSVGAGAYNEQFF. The CDR3, as DNA: TGTGCCAGCAGCGTAGGTGCAGGGGCGTACAATGAGCAGTTCTTC.

The V call is TRBV6-5, the J call TRBJ2-7; D is unresolved. V was trimmed by 2 bases and J by 0 bases, leaving 11 bases between them. The V gene's germline CDR1 is MNHEY and CDR2 SVGAGI. This CDR3 is 15 amino acids long. The CDR3 sequence is CASSYRPDLSYEQYF. The CDR3 nucleotides read TGTGCCAGCAGTTACCGCCCGGACCTCTCCTACGAGCAGTACTTC.

The chain recombines TRBV11-2 with TRBJ2-7, with TRBD2 identical over 7 bases. Per the germline V gene, CDR1 is SGHAT and CDR2 is FQNNGV. CDR3 length equals 14 residues. With V trimmed by 5 bases and J by 2 bases, 6 bases remained unmatched. The CDR3 DNA reads TGTGCCAGCAGCCGTACGGGGGGAACCTACGAGCAGTACTTC. Residues: CASSRTGGTYEQYF.

The CDR3 reads CASSSIGTGEDGYTF. The CDR3, as DNA: TGTGCCAGCAGCTCGATAGGGACAGGGGAAGATGGCTACACCTTC. The rearrangement joins TRBV5-4 to TRBJ1-2, with TRBD1 matching over 10 bases. The CDR3 is 15 residues long. Germline lookup yields CDR1 SGHNT and CDR2 YYREEE (reference sequence). Trimming removed 3 bases from V and 6 bases from J; junction bases left unmatched: 8. The whole variable domain, filled in from reference TRBV5-4 and TRBJ1-2, reads ETGVTQSPTHLIKTRGQQVTLRCSSQSGHNTVSWYQQALGQGPQFIFQYYREEENGRGNFPPRFSGLQFPNYSSELNVNALELDDSALYLCASSSIGTGEDGYTFGSGTRLTVV.

The V and J genes are TRBV27 and TRBJ1-3, with a tentative D call TRBD1 (5 bases). Germline CDR1 is MNHEY and CDR2 is SMNVEV (reference sequence). The CDR3 consists of 15 residues. The V end lost 6 bases, the J end lost 0 bases, and 12 bases lay between the germline ends. The DNA of the CDR3 is TGTGCCAGCAGGGGTACAGGCCGCTCTGGAAACACCATATATTTT. Translated, it gives CASRGTGRSGNTIYF.

The rearrangement uses TRBV5-1 and TRBJ2-5, with 8 bases lining up with TRBD1. The germline CDR1 and CDR2 sequences are SGHRS and YFSETQ. V shed 2 bases, J shed 1 base, and the junction held 4 bases outside the gene matches. The CDR3 runs to 15 residues. This CDR3 is CASSFGQGFQETQYF. The CDR3 bases are TGCGCCAGCAGCTTCGGACAGGGCTTCCAAGAGACCCAGTACTTC.

The chain is built from TRBV4-2 and TRBJ1-5, with D uncertain. The ends were cut back, 1 base at V and 3 bases at J, with 13 bases in the middle. This CDR3 spans 16 amino acids. Germline loops: CDR1 LGHNA, CDR2 YNFKEQ. The CDR3 reads CASSQVEGPYNQPQHF. In DNA, the CDR3 is TGTGCCAGCAGCCAAGTTGAAGGGCCTTACAATCAGCCCCAGCATTTT.

The chain couples TRBV3-1 (or the pseudogene TRBV3-2) to TRBJ2-7, with 13 bases matching TRBD2. V lost 5 bases, J lost 3 bases, and 10 bases stayed unmatched. Germline CDR1 reads LGHDT; CDR2 reads YNNKEL (reference sequence). CDR3 size: 17 residues. The CDR3 DNA follows: TGTGCCAGCAGCACCGGGACTAGCGGGGCCTCCCTCTACGAGCAGTACTTC. It is translated as CASSTGTSGASLYEQYF.

CDR3 loop: CASSHGGPDTQYF. DNA of the CDR3: TGTGCCAGCAGTCACGGGGGGCCAGATACGCAGTATTTT. This chain uses TRBV6-2 or TRBV6-3 with TRBJ2-3, with TRBD2 as a possible D gene (7 bases). This CDR3 comprises 13 residues. The ends were cut back, 5 bases at V and 4 bases at J, with 10 bases in the middle. Germline assignment: CDR1 MNHEY and CDR2 SVGEGT.

This chain connects TRBV6-6 to TRBJ1-2; 7 bases line up with TRBD1. The CDR3 has 12 amino acids. The ends lost 6 bases at V and 3 bases at J; junction bases unmatched: 1. Germline V CDR1 and CDR2: MNHNY, SVGAGI (reference sequence). The chain's CDR3 is CASRTGDYGYTF. CDR3 bases: TGTGCCAGCAGAACAGGGGACTATGGCTACACCTTC.

The chain employs TRBV7-2 and TRBJ2-7, with D unresolved. The CDR3 is 16 residues long. CDR1 SGHTA and CDR2 FQGNSA come from the germline V gene. The ends were cut back, 1 base at V and 3 bases at J, with 16 bases in the middle. The DNA of the CDR3 is TGTGCCAGCAGCTTAGTCGCGGCACAAGTCGGCTACGAGCAGTACTTC. The encoded protein is CASSLVAAQVGYEQYF. The entire variable domain, with the rest obtained from reference TRBV7-2 and TRBJ2-7, is as follows: GAGVSQSPSNKVTEKGKDVELRCDPISGHTALYWYRQSLGQGLEFLIYFQGNSAPDKSGLPSDRFSAERTGGSVSTLTIQRTQQEDSAVYLCASSLVAAQVGYEQYFGPGTRLTVT.

This chain connects TRBV4-3 to TRBJ2-7; D gene uncertain. CDR3 length: 14 amino acids. Germline-derived CDR1 and CDR2 are LGHNA and YSLEER. V was pared by 0 bases and J by 2 bases, with 8 bases between. CDR3 DNA sequence: TGCGCCAGCAGCCAAGATCTACGGACCTACGAGCAGTACTTC. Encoded protein: CASSQDLRTYEQYF.

V and J are TRBV11-2 and TRBJ2-7, with D tentatively TRBD2 (7 bases). The V gene's germline CDR1 is SGHAT and CDR2 FQNNGV. V lost 2 bases and J 5 bases, leaving 16 bases between the germline ends. The length of the CDR3 is 15 residues. This chain's CDR3 is CASSLRGTGRDEQYF. Written as DNA, the CDR3 is TGTGCCAGCAGCTTAAGGGGAACAGGGAGGGACGAGCAGTACTTC.

The chain recombines TRBV7-9 with TRBJ1-1; D call uncertain. This CDR3 is built from 11 residues. CDR1 is SEHNR, CDR2 FQNEAQ, per germline (reference sequence). V was pared by 1 base and J by 7 bases, with 4 bases between. The CDR3 DNA reads as TGTGCCAGCAGCTTAGATCGTGAAGCTTTCTTT. Encoded protein: CASSLDREAFF. The complete variable domain, with remaining parts taken from reference TRBV7-9 and TRBJ1-1, reads DTGVSQNPRHKITKRGQNVTFRCDPISEHNRLYWYRQTLGQGPEFLTYFQNEAQLEKSRLLSDRFSAERPKGSFSTLEIQRTEQGDSAMYLCASSLDREAFFGQGTRLTVV.

The chain recombines TRBV18 with TRBJ2-7; D gene ambiguous. This CDR3 is 12 amino acids long. The V gene lost 5 bases and the J gene lost 5 bases, with 10 bases spanning the gap. The germline gives CDR1 KGHSH, CDR2 LQKENI. The CDR3 bases are TGTGCCAGCTCATATCAGGCCCACGAGCAGTACTTC. It is translated as CASSYQAHEQYF.